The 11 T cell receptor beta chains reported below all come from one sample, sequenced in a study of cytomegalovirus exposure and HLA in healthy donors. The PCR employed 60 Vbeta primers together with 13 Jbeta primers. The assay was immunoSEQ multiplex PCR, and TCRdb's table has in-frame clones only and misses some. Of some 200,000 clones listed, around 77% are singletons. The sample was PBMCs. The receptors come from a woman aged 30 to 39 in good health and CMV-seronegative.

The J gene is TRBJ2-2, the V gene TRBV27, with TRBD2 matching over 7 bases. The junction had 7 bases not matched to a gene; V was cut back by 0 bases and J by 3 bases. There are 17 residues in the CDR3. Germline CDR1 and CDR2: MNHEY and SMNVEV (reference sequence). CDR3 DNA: TGTGCCAGCAGTTTATCGATAAGGGCGGGAGACACCGGGGAGCTGTTTTTT. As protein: CASSLSIRAGDTGELFF.

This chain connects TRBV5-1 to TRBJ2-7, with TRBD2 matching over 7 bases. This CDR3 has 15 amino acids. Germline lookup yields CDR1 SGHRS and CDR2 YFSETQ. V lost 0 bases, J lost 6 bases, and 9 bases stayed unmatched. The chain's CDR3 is CASSLALGLVIEQYF. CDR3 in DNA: TGCGCCAGCAGCTTGGCCTTAGGACTAGTAATCGAGCAGTACTTC.

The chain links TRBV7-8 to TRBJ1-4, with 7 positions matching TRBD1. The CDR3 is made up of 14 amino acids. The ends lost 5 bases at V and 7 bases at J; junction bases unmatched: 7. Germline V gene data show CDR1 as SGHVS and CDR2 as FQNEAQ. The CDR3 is CASSTGTEVEKLFF. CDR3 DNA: TGTGCCAGCAGCACCGGGACAGAGGTTGAAAAACTGTTTTTT.

CDR3: CASSVVQGTEAFF. For the CDR3, the DNA is TGTGCCAGCAGCGTAGTCCAGGGCACTGAAGCTTTCTTT. V usage is TRBV9 and J usage is TRBJ1-1; possibly TRBD1 for D (5 bases). Germline loops: CDR1 SGDLS, CDR2 YYNGEE. CDR3 length: 13 amino acids. Trimming cost V 0 bases and J 4 bases, with 7 bases left between them.

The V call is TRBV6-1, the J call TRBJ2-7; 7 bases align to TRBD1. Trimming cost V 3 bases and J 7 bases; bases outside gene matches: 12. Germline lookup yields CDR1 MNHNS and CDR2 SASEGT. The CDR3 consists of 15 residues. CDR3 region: CASSEFGQAPGEQYF. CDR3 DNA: TGTGCCAGCAGTGAGTTCGGACAGGCCCCTGGGGAGCAGTACTTC.

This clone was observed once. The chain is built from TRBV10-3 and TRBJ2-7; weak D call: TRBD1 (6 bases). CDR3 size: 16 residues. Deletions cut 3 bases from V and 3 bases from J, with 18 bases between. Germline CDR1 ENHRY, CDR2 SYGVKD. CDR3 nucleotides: TGTGCCATCAGTGAAGGCAAGGGGGATTTCCGCTACGAGCAGTACTTC. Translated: CAISEGKGDFRYEQYF.

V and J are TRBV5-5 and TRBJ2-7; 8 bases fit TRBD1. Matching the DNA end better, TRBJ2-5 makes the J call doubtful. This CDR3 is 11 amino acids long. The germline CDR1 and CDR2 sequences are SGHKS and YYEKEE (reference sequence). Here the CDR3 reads CASSGTGTQYF. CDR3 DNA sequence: TGTGCCAGCAGCGGGACAGGGACCCAGTACTTC.

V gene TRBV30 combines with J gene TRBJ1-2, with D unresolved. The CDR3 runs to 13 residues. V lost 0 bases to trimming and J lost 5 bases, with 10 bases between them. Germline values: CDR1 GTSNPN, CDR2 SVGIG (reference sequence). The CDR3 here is CAWSVGRVYGYTF. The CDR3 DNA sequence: TGTGCCTGGAGTGTAGGTCGGGTTTATGGCTACACCTTC.

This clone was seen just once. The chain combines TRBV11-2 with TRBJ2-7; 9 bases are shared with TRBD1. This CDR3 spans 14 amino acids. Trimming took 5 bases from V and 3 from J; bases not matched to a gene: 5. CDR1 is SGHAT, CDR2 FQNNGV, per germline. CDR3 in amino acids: CASSQGQGRYEQYF. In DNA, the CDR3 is TGTGCCAGCAGCCAGGGACAGGGACGCTACGAGCAGTACTTC.

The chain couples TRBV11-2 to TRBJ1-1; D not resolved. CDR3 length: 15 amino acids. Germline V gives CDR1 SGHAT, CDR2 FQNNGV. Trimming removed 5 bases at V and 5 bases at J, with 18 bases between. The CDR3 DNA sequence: TGTGCCAGCAGCCAACTTAGAGGGAGGGAGACTGAAGCTTTCTTT. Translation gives CASSQLRGRETEAFF. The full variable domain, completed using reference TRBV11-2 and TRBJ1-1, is EAGVAQSPRYKIIEKRQSVAFWCNPISGHATLYWYQQILGQGPKLLIQFQNNGVVDDSQLPKDRFSAERLKGVDSTLKIQPAKLEDSAVYLCASSQLRGRETEAFFGQGTRLTVV.

Here the CDR3 DNA reads TGTGCCACCAGCAGAGAATACCCTACCTCCTACGAGCAGTACTTC. Its translation is CATSREYPTSYEQYF. The chain joins TRBV15 to TRBJ2-7; D not certain. The CDR3 has 15 amino acids. In germline, CDR1 is LNHNV, CDR2 YYDKDF (reference sequence). V shed 0 bases and J shed 0 bases, with 9 bases lying between them.